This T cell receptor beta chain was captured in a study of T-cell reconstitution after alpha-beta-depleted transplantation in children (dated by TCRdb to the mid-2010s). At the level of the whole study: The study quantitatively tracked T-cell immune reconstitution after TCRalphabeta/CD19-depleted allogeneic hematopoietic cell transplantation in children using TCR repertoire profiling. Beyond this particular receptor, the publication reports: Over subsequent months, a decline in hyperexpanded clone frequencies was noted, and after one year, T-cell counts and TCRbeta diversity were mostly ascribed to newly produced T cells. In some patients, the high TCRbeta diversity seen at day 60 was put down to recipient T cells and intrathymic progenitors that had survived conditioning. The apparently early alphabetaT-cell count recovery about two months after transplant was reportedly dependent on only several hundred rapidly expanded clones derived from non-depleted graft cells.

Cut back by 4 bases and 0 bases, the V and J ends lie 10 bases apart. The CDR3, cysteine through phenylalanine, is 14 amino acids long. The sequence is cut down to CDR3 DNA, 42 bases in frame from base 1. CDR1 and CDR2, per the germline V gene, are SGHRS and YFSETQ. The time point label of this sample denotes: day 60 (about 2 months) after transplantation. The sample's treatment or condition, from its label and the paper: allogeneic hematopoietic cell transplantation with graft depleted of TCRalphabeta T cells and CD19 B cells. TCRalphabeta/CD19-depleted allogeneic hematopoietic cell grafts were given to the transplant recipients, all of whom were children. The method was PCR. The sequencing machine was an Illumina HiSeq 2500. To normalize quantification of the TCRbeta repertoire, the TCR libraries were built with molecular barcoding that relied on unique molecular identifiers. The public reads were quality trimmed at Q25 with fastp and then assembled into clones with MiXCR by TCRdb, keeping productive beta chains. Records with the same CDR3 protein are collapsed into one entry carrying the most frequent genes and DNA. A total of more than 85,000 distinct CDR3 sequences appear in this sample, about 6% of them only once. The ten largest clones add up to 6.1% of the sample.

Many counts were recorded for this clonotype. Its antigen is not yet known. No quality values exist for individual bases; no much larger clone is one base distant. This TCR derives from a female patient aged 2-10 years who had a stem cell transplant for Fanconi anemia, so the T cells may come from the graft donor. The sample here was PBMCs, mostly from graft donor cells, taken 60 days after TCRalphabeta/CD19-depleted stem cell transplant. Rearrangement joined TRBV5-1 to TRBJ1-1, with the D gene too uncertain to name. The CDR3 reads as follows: CASSEGVMNTEAFF. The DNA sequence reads TGCGCCAGCAGCGAGGGAGTAATGAACACTGAAGCTTTCTTT.